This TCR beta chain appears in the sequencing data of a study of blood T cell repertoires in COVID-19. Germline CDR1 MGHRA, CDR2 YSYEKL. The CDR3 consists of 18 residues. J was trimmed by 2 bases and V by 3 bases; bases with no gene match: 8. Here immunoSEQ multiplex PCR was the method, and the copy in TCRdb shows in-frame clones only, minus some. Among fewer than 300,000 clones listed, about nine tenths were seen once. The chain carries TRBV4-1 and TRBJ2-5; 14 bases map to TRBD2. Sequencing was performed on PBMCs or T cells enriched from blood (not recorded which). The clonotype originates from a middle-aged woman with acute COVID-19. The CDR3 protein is CASSHGTSGSMGQETQYF. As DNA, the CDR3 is TGCGCCAGCAGCCATGGGACTAGCGGGAGTATGGGTCAAGAGACCCAGTACTTC.